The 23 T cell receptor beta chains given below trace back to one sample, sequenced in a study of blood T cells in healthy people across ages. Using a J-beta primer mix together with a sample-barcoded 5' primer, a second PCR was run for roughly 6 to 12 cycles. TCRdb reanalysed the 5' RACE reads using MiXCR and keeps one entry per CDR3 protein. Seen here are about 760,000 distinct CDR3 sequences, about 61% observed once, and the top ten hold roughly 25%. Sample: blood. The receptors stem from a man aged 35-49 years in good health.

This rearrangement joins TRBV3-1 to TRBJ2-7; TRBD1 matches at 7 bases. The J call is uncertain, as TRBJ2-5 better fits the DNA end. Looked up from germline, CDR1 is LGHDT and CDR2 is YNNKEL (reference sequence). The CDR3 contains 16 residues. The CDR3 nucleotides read TGTGCCAGCAGCCAACCGTTGAGGGGGCGGCAGGAGACCCAGTACTTC. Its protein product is CASSQPLRGRQETQYF.

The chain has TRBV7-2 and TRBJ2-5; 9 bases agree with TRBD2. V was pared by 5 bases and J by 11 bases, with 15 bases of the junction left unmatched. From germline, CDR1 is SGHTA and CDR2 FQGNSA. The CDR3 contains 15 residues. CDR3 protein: CASSDVAGEEYEQYF. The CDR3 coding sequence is TGTGCCAGCAGCGACGTAGCGGGAGAGGAATATGAGCAGTACTTC.

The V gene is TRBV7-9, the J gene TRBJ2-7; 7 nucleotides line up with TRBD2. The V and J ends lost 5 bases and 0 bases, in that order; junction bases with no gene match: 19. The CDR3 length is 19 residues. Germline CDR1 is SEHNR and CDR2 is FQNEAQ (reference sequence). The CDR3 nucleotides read TGTGCCAGCAGCCACCAGTTCAGGGAGGGTTTAACGAGCTCCTACGAGCAGTACTTC. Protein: CASSHQFREGLTSSYEQYF.

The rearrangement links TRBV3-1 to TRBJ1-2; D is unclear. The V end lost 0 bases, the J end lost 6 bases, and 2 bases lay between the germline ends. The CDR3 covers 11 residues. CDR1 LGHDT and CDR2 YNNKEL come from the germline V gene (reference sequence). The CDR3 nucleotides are TGTGCCAGCAGCCAAGAAGATGGCTACACCTTC. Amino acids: CASSQEDGYTF.

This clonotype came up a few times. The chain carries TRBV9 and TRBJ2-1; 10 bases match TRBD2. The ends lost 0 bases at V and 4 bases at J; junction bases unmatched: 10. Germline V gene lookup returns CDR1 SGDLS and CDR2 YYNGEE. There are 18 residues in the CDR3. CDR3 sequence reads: CASSVAARTSGSYNEQFF. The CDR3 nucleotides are TGTGCCAGCAGCGTAGCCGCGAGGACTAGCGGTAGTTACAATGAGCAGTTCTTC.

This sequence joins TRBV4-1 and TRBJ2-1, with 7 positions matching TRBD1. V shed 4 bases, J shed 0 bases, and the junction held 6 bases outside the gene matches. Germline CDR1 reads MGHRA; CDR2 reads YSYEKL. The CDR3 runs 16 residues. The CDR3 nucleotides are TGCGCCAGCAGCCTTCGGGACAGCCCCTCCTACAATGAGCAGTTCTTC. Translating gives CASSLRDSPSYNEQFF.

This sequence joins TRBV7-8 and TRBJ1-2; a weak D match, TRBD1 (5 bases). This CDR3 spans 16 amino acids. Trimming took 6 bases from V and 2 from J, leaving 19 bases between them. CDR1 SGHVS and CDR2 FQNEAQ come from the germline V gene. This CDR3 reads CASRPLGGFGNYGYTF. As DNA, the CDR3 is TGTGCCAGCAGGCCTCTGGGGGGTTTTGGCAACTATGGCTACACCTTC.

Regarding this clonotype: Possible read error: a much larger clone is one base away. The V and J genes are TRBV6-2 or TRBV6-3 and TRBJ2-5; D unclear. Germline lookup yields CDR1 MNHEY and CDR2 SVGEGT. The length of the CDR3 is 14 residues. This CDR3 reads CASSDSAVQETQYF. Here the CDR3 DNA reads TGTGCCAGCAGTGACTCGGCAGTCCAAGAGACCCAGTACTTC.

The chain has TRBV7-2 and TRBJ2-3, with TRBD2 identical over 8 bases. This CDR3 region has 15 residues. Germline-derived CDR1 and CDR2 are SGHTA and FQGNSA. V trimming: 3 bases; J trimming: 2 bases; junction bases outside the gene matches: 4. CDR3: CASSLFSGNTDTQYF. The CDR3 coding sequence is TGTGCCAGCAGCTTGTTTAGCGGGAACACAGATACGCAGTATTTT.

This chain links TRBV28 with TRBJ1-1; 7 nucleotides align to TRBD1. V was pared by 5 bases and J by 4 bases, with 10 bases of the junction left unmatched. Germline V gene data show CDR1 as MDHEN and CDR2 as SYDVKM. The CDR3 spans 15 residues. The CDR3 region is CASSLPTGEGTEAFF. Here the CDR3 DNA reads TGTGCCAGCAGTCTCCCAACAGGGGAGGGCACTGAAGCTTTCTTT.

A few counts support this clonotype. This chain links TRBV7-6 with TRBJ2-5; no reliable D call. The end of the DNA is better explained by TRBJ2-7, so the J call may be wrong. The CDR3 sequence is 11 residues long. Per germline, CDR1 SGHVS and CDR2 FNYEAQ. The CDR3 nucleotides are TGTGCCAGCAGCACGCTCCACGAGCAGTACTTC. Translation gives CASSTLHEQYF.

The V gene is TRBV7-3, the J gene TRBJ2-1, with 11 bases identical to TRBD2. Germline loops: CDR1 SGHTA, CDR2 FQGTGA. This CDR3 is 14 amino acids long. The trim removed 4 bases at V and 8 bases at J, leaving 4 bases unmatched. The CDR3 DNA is TGTGCCAGCAGCTCGGGACTAGCGGTGGATGAGCAGTTCTTC. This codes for CASSSGLAVDEQFF.

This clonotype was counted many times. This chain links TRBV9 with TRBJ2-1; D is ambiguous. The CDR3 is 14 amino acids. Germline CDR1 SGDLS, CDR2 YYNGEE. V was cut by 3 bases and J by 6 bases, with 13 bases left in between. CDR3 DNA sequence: TGTGCCAGCAGCGCGCAACCAGACTTCAATGAGCAGTTCTTC. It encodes CASSAQPDFNEQFF.

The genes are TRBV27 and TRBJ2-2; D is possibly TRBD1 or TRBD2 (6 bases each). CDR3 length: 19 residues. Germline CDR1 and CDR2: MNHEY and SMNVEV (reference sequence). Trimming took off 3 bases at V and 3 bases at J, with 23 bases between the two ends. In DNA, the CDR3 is TGTGCCAGCAGTTTGATATGGGGTGGTGGGGGGCGATACACCGGGGAGCTGTTTTTT. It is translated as CASSLIWGGGGRYTGELFF.

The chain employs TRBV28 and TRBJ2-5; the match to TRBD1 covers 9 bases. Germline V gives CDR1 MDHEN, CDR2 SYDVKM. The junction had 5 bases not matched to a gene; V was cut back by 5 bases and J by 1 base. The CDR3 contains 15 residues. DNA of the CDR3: TGTGCCAGCAGTCCACGGGACAGGGCCCAAGAGACCCAGTACTTC. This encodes CASSPRDRAQETQYF. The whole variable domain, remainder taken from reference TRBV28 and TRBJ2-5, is DVKVTQSSRYLVKRTGEKVFLECVQDMDHENMFWYRQDPGLGLRLIYFSYDVKMKEKGDIPEGYSVSREKKERFSLILESASTNQTSMYLCASSPRDRAQETQYFGPGTRLLVL.

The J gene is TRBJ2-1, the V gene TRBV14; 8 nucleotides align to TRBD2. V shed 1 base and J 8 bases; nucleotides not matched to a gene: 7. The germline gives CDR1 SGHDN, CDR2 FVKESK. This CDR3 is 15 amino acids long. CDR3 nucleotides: TGTGCCAGCAGCCAAGGTCTGCGGCGGGAGGATGAGCAGTTCTTC. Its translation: CASSQGLRREDEQFF.

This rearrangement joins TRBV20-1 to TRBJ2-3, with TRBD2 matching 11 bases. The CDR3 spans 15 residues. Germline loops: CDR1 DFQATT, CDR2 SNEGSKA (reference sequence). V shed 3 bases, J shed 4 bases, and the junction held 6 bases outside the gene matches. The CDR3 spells CSARRLAGSPDTQYF. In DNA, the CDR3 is TGCAGTGCTAGGAGACTAGCGGGATCTCCAGATACGCAGTATTTT.

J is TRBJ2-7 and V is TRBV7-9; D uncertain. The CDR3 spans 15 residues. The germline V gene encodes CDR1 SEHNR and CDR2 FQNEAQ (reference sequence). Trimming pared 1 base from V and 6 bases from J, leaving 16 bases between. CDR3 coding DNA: TGTGCCAGCAGCTTAGAGGGCCAGTGGCGCGGCGAGCAGTACTTC. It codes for CASSLEGQWRGEQYF.

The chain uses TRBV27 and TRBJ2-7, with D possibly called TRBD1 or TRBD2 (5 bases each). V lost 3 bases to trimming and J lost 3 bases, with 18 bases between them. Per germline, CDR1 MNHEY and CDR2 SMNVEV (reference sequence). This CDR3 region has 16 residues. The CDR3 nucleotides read TGTGCCAGCAGTTTCCGACCCTTCCGGGGCCTCTACGAGCAGTACTTC. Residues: CASSFRPFRGLYEQYF.

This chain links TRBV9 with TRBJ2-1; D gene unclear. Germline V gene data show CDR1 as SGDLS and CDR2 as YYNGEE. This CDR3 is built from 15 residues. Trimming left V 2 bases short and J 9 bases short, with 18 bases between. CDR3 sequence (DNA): TGTGCCAGCAGCGTCGGCTCCCAAGGCCCGGGTGAGCAGTTCTTC. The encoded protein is CASSVGSQGPGEQFF.

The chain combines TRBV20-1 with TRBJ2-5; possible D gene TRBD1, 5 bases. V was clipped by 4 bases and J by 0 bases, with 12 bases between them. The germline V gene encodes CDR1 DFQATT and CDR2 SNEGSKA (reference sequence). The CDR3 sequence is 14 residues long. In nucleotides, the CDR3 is TGCAGTGCTACAGGGAATTCGTACCAAGAGACCCAGTACTTC. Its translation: CSATGNSYQETQYF.

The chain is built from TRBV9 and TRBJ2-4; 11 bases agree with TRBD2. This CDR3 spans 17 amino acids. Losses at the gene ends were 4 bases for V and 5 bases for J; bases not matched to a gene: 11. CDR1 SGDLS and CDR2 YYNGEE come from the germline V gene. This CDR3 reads CASSRLSGRGLENIQYF. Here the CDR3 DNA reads TGTGCCAGCAGCCGACTTAGCGGGAGGGGGCTGGAAAACATTCAGTACTTC. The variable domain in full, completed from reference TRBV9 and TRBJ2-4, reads DSGVTQTPKHLITATGQRVTLRCSPRSGDLSVYWYQQSLDQGLQFLIQYYNGEERAKGNILERFSAQQFPDLHSELNLSSLELGDSALYFCASSRLSGRGLENIQYFGAGTRLSVL.

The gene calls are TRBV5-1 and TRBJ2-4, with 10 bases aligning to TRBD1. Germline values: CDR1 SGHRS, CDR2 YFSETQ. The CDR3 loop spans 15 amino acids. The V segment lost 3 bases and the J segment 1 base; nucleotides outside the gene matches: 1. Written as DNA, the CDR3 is TGCGCCAGCAGCTCGGGACAGGGGGCCAAAAACATTCAGTACTTC. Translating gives CASSSGQGAKNIQYF.